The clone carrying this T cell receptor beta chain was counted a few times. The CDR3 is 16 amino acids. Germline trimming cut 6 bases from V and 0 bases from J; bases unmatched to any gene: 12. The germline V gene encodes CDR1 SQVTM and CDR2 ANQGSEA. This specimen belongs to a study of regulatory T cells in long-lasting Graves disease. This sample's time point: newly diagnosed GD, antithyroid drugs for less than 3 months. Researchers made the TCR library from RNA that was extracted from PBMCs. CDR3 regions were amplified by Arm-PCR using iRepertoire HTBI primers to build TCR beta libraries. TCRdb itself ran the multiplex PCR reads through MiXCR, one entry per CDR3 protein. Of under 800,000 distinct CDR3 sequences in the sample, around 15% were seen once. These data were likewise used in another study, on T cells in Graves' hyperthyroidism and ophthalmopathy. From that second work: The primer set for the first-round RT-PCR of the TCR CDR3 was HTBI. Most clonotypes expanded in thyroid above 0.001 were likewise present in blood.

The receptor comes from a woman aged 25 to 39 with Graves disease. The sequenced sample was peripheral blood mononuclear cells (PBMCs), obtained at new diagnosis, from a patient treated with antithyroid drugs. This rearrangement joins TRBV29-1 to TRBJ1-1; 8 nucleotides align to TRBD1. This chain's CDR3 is CSVLPGQDHLNTEAFF. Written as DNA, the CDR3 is TGCAGCGTCCTACCGGGACAGGACCACCTGAACACTGAAGCTTTCTTT.